These 26 T cell receptor beta chains share one sample of origin, sequenced in a study of cytomegalovirus exposure and HLA in healthy donors. A multiplex PCR was run with 60 Vbeta primers and 13 Jbeta primers. Generated by immunoSEQ multiplex PCR, the TCRdb table keeps only in-frame clones and is missing some. The table shows 140,000 to 150,000 clones, with around 75% occurring only once. The sequenced material came from PBMCs. Source of these receptors: a man aged 25 to 40 in good health and CMV-seronegative.

This sequence joins TRBV7-3 and TRBJ1-1; TRBD1 agrees at 8 bases. V trimming: 5 bases; J trimming: 5 bases; junction bases outside the gene matches: 10. CDR1 is SGHTA and CDR2 is FQGTGA in the germline V gene. The CDR3 spans 15 residues. The CDR3 loop is CASSHPGQGKTEAFF. DNA for the CDR3: TGTGCCAGCAGCCACCCCGGACAGGGAAAGACTGAAGCTTTCTTT. Looking up the rest from reference TRBV7-3 and TRBJ1-1 gives the full variable domain: GAGVSQTPSNKVTEKGKYVELRCDPISGHTALYWYRQSLGQGPEFLIYFQGTGAADDSGLPNDRFFAVRPEGSVSTLKIQRTERGDSAVYLCASSHPGQGKTEAFFGQGTRLTVV.

CDR3 sequence: CASSPLLIAKNIQYF. CDR3 nucleotides: TGTGCCAGCAGTCCCCTGTTAATAGCCAAAAACATTCAGTACTTC. The V call is TRBV16, the J call TRBJ2-4; D unclear. Per germline, CDR1 KGHSY and CDR2 FQNENV. The CDR3 has 15 amino acids. V was shortened by 6 bases and J by 0 bases, with 12 bases between the two germline ends.

V and J are TRBV13 and TRBJ2-1; weak D call: TRBD2 (6 bases). Germline V gives CDR1 PRHDT, CDR2 FYEKMQ (reference sequence). V dropped 5 bases and J dropped 7 bases, with 18 bases sitting between them. This CDR3 is 15 amino acids long. The CDR3 bases are TGTGCCAGCAGCCCCGCCGTCGGGGGTATGAATGAGCAGTTCTTC. This encodes CASSPAVGGMNEQFF. The full variable domain, completed using reference TRBV13 and TRBJ2-1, is AAGVIQSPRHLIKEKRETATLKCYPIPRHDTVYWYQQGPGQDPQFLISFYEKMQSDKGSIPDRFSAQQFSDYHSELNMSSLELGDSALYFCASSPAVGGMNEQFFGPGTRLTVL.

This clone turned up a few times. This sequence joins TRBV5-1 and TRBJ1-4; unclear D gene. The V gene lost 0 bases and the J gene lost 3 bases, with 6 bases spanning the gap. The CDR3 has 14 amino acids. Germline V lookup: CDR1 SGHRS, CDR2 YFSETQ. In DNA form, the CDR3 reads TGCGCCAGCAGCTTGGTCAGTTCTAATGAAAAACTGTTTTTT. Translating gives CASSLVSSNEKLFF. The full variable domain, in which reference TRBV5-1 and TRBJ1-4 provide the parts outside the CDR3, is KAGVTQTPRYLIKTRGQQVTLSCSPISGHRSVSWYQQTPGQGLQFLFEYFSETQRNKGNFPGRFSGRQFSNSRSEMNVSTLELGDSALYLCASSLVSSNEKLFFGSGTQLSVL.

CDR3 sequence: CASSHWTSPYNEQFF. CDR3 coding DNA: TGTGCCAGCAGCCACTGGACTAGCCCGTACAATGAGCAGTTCTTC. The chain has TRBV5-8 and TRBJ2-1, with 8 bases matching TRBD2. The trim removed 4 bases at V and 4 bases at J, leaving 7 bases unmatched. Germline-derived CDR1 and CDR2 are SGHTS and YDEGEE. The CDR3 sequence is 15 residues long. Looking up the rest from reference TRBV5-8 and TRBJ2-1 gives the full variable domain: EAGVTQSPTHLIKTRGQQATLRCSPISGHTSVYWYQQALGLGLQFLLWYDEGEERNRGNFPPRFSGRQFPNYSSELNVNALELEDSALYLCASSHWTSPYNEQFFGPGTRLTVL.

The chain is built from TRBV28 and TRBJ1-1, with D possibly matching TRBD1 (6 bases). The CDR3 length is 12 residues. V dropped 3 bases and J dropped 7 bases, with 9 bases sitting between them. The germline CDR1 and CDR2 sequences are MDHEN and SYDVKM. The CDR3: CASSFGDIEAFF. The DNA of the CDR3 is TGTGCCAGCAGTTTCGGGGACATTGAAGCTTTCTTT. Variable domain in full (rest from reference TRBV28 and TRBJ1-1): DVKVTQSSRYLVKRTGEKVFLECVQDMDHENMFWYRQDPGLGLRLIYFSYDVKMKEKGDIPEGYSVSREKKERFSLILESASTNQTSMYLCASSFGDIEAFFGQGTRLTVV.

This CDR3 is CATSREARGTGHVNEQFF. CDR3 DNA sequence: TGTGCCACCAGCAGAGAGGCACGGGGGACAGGGCACGTCAATGAGCAGTTCTTC. This rearrangement joins TRBV15 to TRBJ2-1; the match to TRBD1 covers 9 bases. The CDR3 has 18 amino acids. CDR1 LNHNV and CDR2 YYDKDF come from the germline V gene (reference sequence). The V segment lost 0 bases and the J segment 6 bases; nucleotides outside the gene matches: 12.

This clone occurred a few times. V is TRBV2 and J is TRBJ2-1; TRBD2 agrees at 11 bases. CDR1 is SNHLY, CDR2 FYNNEI, per germline. V shed 5 bases, J shed 16 bases, and the junction held 4 bases outside the gene matches. The CDR3 extends over 11 amino acids. CDR3 region: CASSLAGGLFF. CDR3 nucleotide sequence: TGTGCCAGCAGTTTAGCGGGGGGGCTATTCTTC.

J is TRBJ2-3 and V is TRBV9; tentative D call: TRBD2 (6 bases). Germline lookup yields CDR1 SGDLS and CDR2 YYNGEE. The V and J ends lost 2 bases and 4 bases respectively, with 11 bases between them. There are 14 residues in the CDR3. The CDR3 nucleotides are TGTGCCAGCAGCGTGGGGACTTCGGCAGATACGCAGTATTTT. This translates into CASSVGTSADTQYF. Combining the CDR3 with reference TRBV9 and TRBJ2-3 gives the whole variable domain DSGVTQTPKHLITATGQRVTLRCSPRSGDLSVYWYQQSLDQGLQFLIQYYNGEERAKGNILERFSAQQFPDLHSELNLSSLELGDSALYFCASSVGTSADTQYFGPGTRLTVL.

The chain carries TRBV18 and TRBJ1-2; 8 nucleotides line up with TRBD1. The CDR3 has 14 residues. Trimming took 2 bases from V and 6 from J; bases not matched to a gene: 5. CDR1 is KGHSH and CDR2 is LQKENI in the germline V gene. The DNA for the CDR3 is TGTGCCAGCTCACCAGCAGGGGGCGGGGATGGCTACACCTTC. Translated: CASSPAGGGDGYTF.

This clone was detected once. The rearrangement joins TRBV27 to TRBJ1-2; tentatively, D is TRBD1 (5 bases). The germline V gene has CDR1 MNHEY and CDR2 SMNVEV (reference sequence). The CDR3 runs to 13 residues. With 5 bases removed from V and 4 bases from J, the gap between germline ends came to 11 bases. The CDR3 loop reads CASSLDSGYGYTF. The CDR3 DNA is TGTGCCAGCAGTCTAGACAGTGGCTATGGCTACACCTTC.

The V and J genes are TRBV2 and TRBJ1-6, with 8 nucleotides matching TRBD1. The CDR3 runs 15 residues. CDR1 is SNHLY, CDR2 FYNNEI, per germline. V shed 4 bases, J shed 3 bases, and the junction held 2 bases outside the gene matches. Written as DNA, the CDR3 is TGTGCCAGCAGTGCGGACAGGGTCTATAATTCACCCCTCCACTTT. Translating gives CASSADRVYNSPLHF.

This clone was seen just once. The gene calls are TRBV5-1 and TRBJ2-1; 9 nucleotides align to TRBD2. The length of the CDR3 is 17 residues. V dropped 7 bases and J dropped 0; count of bases not matched to a gene: 11. Germline V gene sequence: CDR1 SGHRS, CDR2 YFSETQ. The CDR3 DNA reads as TGCGCCAGCTTTGATTCTATAGCGGGAGCCTCCTACAATGAGCAGTTCTTC. It specifies CASFDSIAGASYNEQFF. The full variable domain, completed using reference TRBV5-1 and TRBJ2-1, is KAGVTQTPRYLIKTRGQQVTLSCSPISGHRSVSWYQQTPGQGLQFLFEYFSETQRNKGNFPGRFSGRQFSNSRSEMNVSTLELGDSALYLCASFDSIAGASYNEQFFGPGTRLTVL.

This clone was recorded a few times. The CDR3, as DNA: TGCGCCAGCAGCCAAGAAGGGACAGGTGATGGCTACACCTTC. Amino acids: CASSQEGTGDGYTF. The chain carries TRBV4-1 and TRBJ1-2, with 8 bases matching TRBD1. The CDR3 is made up of 14 amino acids. Germline CDR1 and CDR2: MGHRA and YSYEKL. V lost 0 bases, J lost 6 bases, and 3 bases stayed unmatched.

V is TRBV29-1 and J is TRBJ2-3; 11 positions match TRBD2. This CDR3 is built from 14 residues. Germline V gene sequence: CDR1 SQVTM, CDR2 ANQGSEA. The V gene end was trimmed by 8 bases and the J gene end by 5 bases; junction bases not matched to a gene: 9. This CDR3 reads CSPQLAGVEDTQYF. The CDR3 region has the DNA TGCAGCCCACAACTAGCGGGAGTGGAAGATACGCAGTATTTT.

CDR3 coding DNA: TGTGCCAGCAGCGTAGCTACACGGGAGACGGACAATGAGCAGTTCTTC. Its protein product is CASSVATRETDNEQFF. The gene calls are TRBV9 and TRBJ2-1; maybe TRBD2 (6 bases). Trimming shortened V by 0 bases and J by 5 bases, and 15 bases separated the two germline ends. The CDR3 is 16 residues long. CDR1 and CDR2 from the germline V gene are SGDLS and YYNGEE.

The J gene is TRBJ2-6, the V gene TRBV27; no clear D. Trimming removed 3 bases from V and 0 bases from J, with 6 bases in between. The germline gives CDR1 MNHEY, CDR2 SMNVEV (reference sequence). This CDR3 is built from 15 residues. The CDR3 loop is CASSFAISGANVLTF. The CDR3, as DNA: TGTGCCAGCAGTTTCGCGATCTCTGGGGCCAACGTCCTGACTTTC.

The rearrangement joins TRBV6-5 to TRBJ1-1; 10 bases map to TRBD1. The V gene's germline CDR1 is MNHEY and CDR2 SVGAGI. The V and J ends lost 0 bases and 4 bases, in that order; junction bases with no gene match: 2. The CDR3 sequence is 15 residues long. The CDR3 is CASSYSGTGATEAFF. The CDR3 bases are TGTGCCAGCAGTTACTCAGGGACAGGGGCCACTGAAGCTTTCTTT.

The chain combines TRBV5-6 with TRBJ1-2, with 7 bases identical to TRBD1. CDR1 is SGHDT and CDR2 is YYEEEE in the germline V gene. The V and J ends lost 3 bases and 2 bases, in that order; junction bases with no gene match: 4. The CDR3 has 14 residues. CDR3 region: CASSYMGQNYGYTF. CDR3 nucleotides: TGTGCCAGCAGCTACATGGGACAGAACTATGGCTACACCTTC.

The chain recombines TRBV6-1 with TRBJ1-5; TRBD1 matches at 7 bases. In germline, CDR1 is MNHNS, CDR2 SASEGT. The CDR3 is 13 residues long. V was clipped by 4 bases and J by 7 bases; unmatched bases: 4. CDR3 nucleotide sequence: TGTGCCAGCAGTGGCGACAGGGTCCAGCCCCAGCATTTT. Translating it yields CASSGDRVQPQHF.

J is TRBJ1-5 and V is TRBV6-1, with 12 bases lining up with TRBD1. Per the germline V gene, CDR1 is MNHNS and CDR2 is SASEGT. This CDR3 comprises 16 residues. V lost 4 bases, J lost 4 bases, and 5 bases stayed unmatched. The CDR3 DNA reads as TGTGCCAGCAGTGGACGGGACAGGGGGCCTAATCAGCCCCAGCATTTT. Protein sequence: CASSGRDRGPNQPQHF.

This clone was observed once. This chain joins TRBV28 and TRBJ2-7; no clear D. Germline CDR1 MDHEN, CDR2 SYDVKM. With 8 bases removed from V and 5 bases from J, the gap between germline ends came to 19 bases. The CDR3 covers 14 residues. CDR3 coding DNA: TGTGCCAGCTCGATGGGCCCTAAACCCCACGAGCAGTACTTC. This codes for CASSMGPKPHEQYF.

This clone occurred a few times. The genes are TRBV5-6 and TRBJ2-4; 14 positions match TRBD2. CDR1 is SGHDT, CDR2 YYEEEE, per germline. This CDR3 spans 18 amino acids. V trimming: 4 bases; J trimming: 11 bases; junction bases outside the gene matches: 17. This CDR3 is CASSPSQSRTSGRRVQYF. Written as DNA, the CDR3 is TGTGCCAGCAGCCCTTCCCAATCCCGGACTAGCGGGAGGAGGGTTCAGTACTTC.

The genes are TRBV7-2 and TRBJ2-1; TRBD2 matches at 8 bases. This CDR3 contains 17 residues. Germline CDR1 reads SGHTA; CDR2 reads FQGNSA. The V segment lost 5 bases and the J segment 7 bases; nucleotides outside the gene matches: 16. This CDR3 is CASSPPWRVAGMNEQFF. The CDR3 coding sequence is TGTGCCAGCAGCCCCCCCTGGAGAGTAGCGGGGATGAATGAGCAGTTCTTC.

This CDR3 reads CASGRMNTEAFF. The CDR3, as DNA: TGTGCCAGCGGGCGCATGAACACTGAAGCTTTCTTT. This chain connects TRBV6-5 to TRBJ1-1; D gene unclear. Trimming removed 8 bases from V and 0 bases from J, with 7 bases in between. The CDR3 has 12 residues. Germline V CDR1 and CDR2: MNHEY, SVGAGI.

The genes are TRBV19 and TRBJ2-7; tentative D call: TRBD1 (6 bases). Trimming pared 10 bases from V and 3 bases from J, leaving 10 bases between. The CDR3 has 11 residues. Germline V gene lookup returns CDR1 LNHDA and CDR2 SQIVND (reference sequence). CDR3 in amino acids: CATLRGYEQYF. The DNA for the CDR3 is TGTGCCACGCTCAGGGGCTACGAGCAGTACTTC.